These 23 T cell receptor beta chains were all obtained from the same sample, sequenced in a study of blood T cell repertoires in COVID-19 (dated by TCRdb to 2018 to 2020). Library method: the immunoSEQ multiplex PCR assay. TCRdb took this table from immuneACCESS and kept in-frame rearrangements with V and J called. Such tables lack part of the clones; where checked against another copy, unresolved V genes explain under half of the gap, and the rest is unexplained. In this sample the table shows a few hundred thousand clones, around 85% of which occur a single time. The top ten constitute around 8.9% of the sample. The sequenced sample was peripheral blood. Receptors originate from a man of 80 years or more with acute or convalescent COVID-19.

The V and J genes are TRBV5-1 and TRBJ2-1; 11 bases match TRBD2. The ends lost 4 bases at V and 5 bases at J; junction bases unmatched: 8. The germline gives CDR1 SGHRS, CDR2 YFSETQ. The CDR3 extends over 16 amino acids. The DNA for the CDR3 is TGCGCCAGCAGCGCCAGGGGGACTAGCGGTCACAATGAGCAGTTCTTC. Its protein product is CASSARGTSGHNEQFF.

The V call is TRBV3-1 (or the pseudogene TRBV3-2), the J call TRBJ1-4; 7 bases map to TRBD1. The CDR3 covers 16 residues. Germline lookup yields CDR1 LGHDT and CDR2 YNNKEL (reference sequence). Germline trimming cut 2 bases from V and 3 bases from J; bases unmatched to any gene: 6. The DNA of the CDR3 is TGTGCCAGCAGCCAAAGAGATGACAGGGCTAATGAAAAACTGTTTTTT. It codes for CASSQRDDRANEKLFF.

The chain combines TRBV7-6 with TRBJ2-2; D remains ambiguous. Trimming removed 2 bases from V and 7 bases from J, with 5 bases in between. The CDR3 length is 12 residues. Germline assignment: CDR1 SGHVS and CDR2 FNYEAQ. CDR3 DNA sequence: TGTGCCAGCAGCTTAAGGAGCGGGGAGCTGTTTTTT. This translates into CASSLRSGELFF.

The gene calls are TRBV18 and TRBJ1-2, with TRBD1 matching 8 bases. Germline V gene sequence: CDR1 KGHSH, CDR2 LQKENI. The CDR3 consists of 14 residues. The trim removed 4 bases at V and 4 bases at J, leaving 5 bases unmatched. The CDR3 here is CASSQGQETYGYTF. CDR3 bases: TGTGCCAGCTCACAGGGACAGGAGACCTATGGCTACACCTTC. The full variable domain, its missing parts supplied by reference TRBV18 and TRBJ1-2, is NAGVMQNPRHLVRRRGQEARLRCSPMKGHSHVYWYRQLPEEGLKFMVYLQKENIIDESGMPKERFSAEFPKEGPSILRIQQVVRGDSAAYFCASSQGQETYGYTFGSGTRLTVV.

The J gene is TRBJ1-4, the V gene TRBV14; D uncertain. Germline-derived CDR1 and CDR2 are SGHDN and FVKESK. The CDR3 extends over 16 amino acids. With 1 base removed from V and 7 bases from J, the gap between germline ends came to 16 bases. The CDR3 sequence is CASSQVTGKGLEKLFF. CDR3 bases: TGTGCCAGCAGCCAAGTTACCGGGAAGGGCCTTGAAAAACTGTTTTTT. The whole variable domain, remainder taken from reference TRBV14 and TRBJ1-4, is EAGVTQFPSHSVIEKGQTVTLRCDPISGHDNLYWYRRVMGKEIKFLLHFVKESKQDESGMPNNRFLAERTGGTYSTLKVQPAELEDSGVYFCASSQVTGKGLEKLFFGSGTQLSVL.

The CDR3 is CASSVIPGLATGELFF. CDR3 in DNA: TGTGCCAGCAGCGTAATTCCGGGACTAGCTACCGGGGAGCTGTTTTTT. V usage is TRBV9 and J usage is TRBJ2-2, with 9 bases aligning to TRBD2. Trimming removed 1 base from V and 5 bases from J; junction bases left unmatched: 6. CDR1 SGDLS and CDR2 YYNGEE come from the germline V gene. This CDR3 contains 16 residues.

The chain recombines TRBV28 with TRBJ1-5; TRBD1 matches at 8 bases. Germline CDR1 and CDR2: MDHEN and SYDVKM. V gave up 4 bases and J gave up 7 bases; unmatched junction bases: 6. The CDR3 runs 14 residues. CDR3 amino acids: CASSSRTGTQPQHF. CDR3 DNA: TGTGCCAGCAGTTCTAGGACAGGGACCCAGCCCCAGCATTTT.

This chain joins TRBV28 and TRBJ2-1, with 9 bases matching TRBD1. The germline CDR1 and CDR2 sequences are MDHEN and SYDVKM. The J segment lost 0 bases and the V segment lost 2 bases, leaving 8 bases of the junction unmatched. CDR3 size: 18 residues. The CDR3 DNA is TGTGCCAGCAGTTTAAGGACAGGGGCCGGAGCCTCCTACAATGAGCAGTTCTTC. This translates into CASSLRTGAGASYNEQFF.

Only a few counts were recorded for this clone. CDR3 sequence: CASSLGGWGSDPSGSDGYTF. The CDR3, as DNA: TGTGCCAGCAGCCTGGGGGGATGGGGGTCTGATCCGAGTGGTTCTGATGGCTACACCTTC. J is TRBJ1-2 and V is TRBV13, with D possibly matching TRBD1 (5 bases). V was cut by 5 bases and J by 6 bases, with 34 bases left in between. Germline assignment: CDR1 PRHDT and CDR2 FYEKMQ (reference sequence). The CDR3 loop spans 20 amino acids. Full variable domain (rest looked up from reference TRBV13 and TRBJ1-2): AAGVIQSPRHLIKEKRETATLKCYPIPRHDTVYWYQQGPGQDPQFLISFYEKMQSDKGSIPDRFSAQQFSDYHSELNMSSLELGDSALYFCASSLGGWGSDPSGSDGYTFGSGTRLTVV.

V usage is TRBV11-2 and J usage is TRBJ2-3; perhaps TRBD2 as D (5 bases). V was clipped by 5 bases and J by 0 bases, with 12 bases between them. From germline, CDR1 is SGHAT and CDR2 FQNNGV. The CDR3 length is 15 residues. This CDR3 is CASSPTRTSTDTQYF. For the CDR3, the DNA is TGTGCCAGCAGCCCAACTAGGACTAGCACAGATACGCAGTATTTT. Full variable domain (missing parts from reference TRBV11-2 and TRBJ2-3): EAGVAQSPRYKIIEKRQSVAFWCNPISGHATLYWYQQILGQGPKLLIQFQNNGVVDDSQLPKDRFSAERLKGVDSTLKIQPAKLEDSAVYLCASSPTRTSTDTQYFGPGTRLTVL.

The CDR3 is CASSPRQPPDEKLFF. CDR3 nucleotide sequence: TGTGCCAGCTCACCACGACAGCCACCAGATGAAAAACTGTTTTTT. The chain employs TRBV18 and TRBJ1-4; D is possibly TRBD1 (5 bases). The V gene's germline CDR1 is KGHSH and CDR2 LQKENI. V was trimmed by 1 base and J by 6 bases, leaving 12 bases between them. This CDR3 is built from 15 residues.

The chain is built from TRBV6-5 and TRBJ2-5; the match to TRBD2 covers 8 bases. CDR3 length: 16 residues. Germline CDR1 and CDR2: MNHEY and SVGAGI. Unmatched junction bases numbered 9, after V lost 3 bases and J lost 3 bases. The CDR3 loop reads CASSYGGSGREETQYF. CDR3 sequence (DNA): TGTGCCAGCAGTTATGGGGGGAGCGGGAGAGAAGAGACCCAGTACTTC.

This clone appeared once. The CDR3 DNA sequence: TGCAGTGCTAGAGGCGGCACTGAAGCTTTCTTT. It yields the protein CSARGGTEAFF. The chain uses TRBV20-1 and TRBJ1-1; D gene unclear. Germline-derived CDR1 and CDR2 are DFQATT and SNEGSKA (reference sequence). This CDR3 contains 11 residues. Trimming removed 1 base at V and 4 bases at J, with 4 bases between.

V is TRBV10-3 and J is TRBJ2-7; the D gene is possibly TRBD2 (6 bases). This CDR3 comprises 13 residues. V was cut by 3 bases and J by 5 bases, with 11 bases left in between. Germline V lookup: CDR1 ENHRY, CDR2 SYGVKD. The CDR3 sequence: CAISDPGRNEQYF. DNA of the CDR3: TGTGCCATCAGTGATCCGGGGAGGAACGAGCAGTACTTC.

This chain links TRBV19 with TRBJ2-4, with D maybe TRBD1 (5 bases). The CDR3 runs 18 residues. Germline CDR1 is LNHDA and CDR2 is SQIVND (reference sequence). Trimming removed 2 bases from V and 0 bases from J, with 17 bases in between. CDR3 sequence: CASSILPPGPLAKNIQYF. CDR3 nucleotide sequence: TGTGCCAGTAGTATATTGCCCCCAGGGCCCCTAGCCAAAAACATTCAGTACTTC.

V and J are TRBV7-3 and TRBJ1-3, with D maybe TRBD1 (5 bases). Germline V gene sequence: CDR1 SGHTA, CDR2 FQGTGA. The CDR3 covers 15 residues. With 5 bases removed from V and 0 bases from J, the gap between germline ends came to 11 bases. The CDR3 DNA sequence: TGTGCCAGCAGCGAGCAGGGATCCTCTGGAAACACCATATATTTT. This sequence encodes CASSEQGSSGNTIYF. The full variable domain, rest sourced from reference TRBV7-3 and TRBJ1-3, is GAGVSQTPSNKVTEKGKYVELRCDPISGHTALYWYRQSLGQGPEFLIYFQGTGAADDSGLPNDRFFAVRPEGSVSTLKIQRTERGDSAVYLCASSEQGSSGNTIYFGEGSWLTVV.

The J gene is TRBJ1-3, the V gene TRBV4-2; perhaps TRBD1 as D (5 bases). The CDR3 is 16 amino acids. V was pared by 0 bases and J by 4 bases, with 13 bases between. Germline lookup yields CDR1 LGHNA and CDR2 YNFKEQ. CDR3 bases: TGTGCCAGCAGCCAAGACCCCCAGGGAACCGGAAACACCATATATTTT. Translating it yields CASSQDPQGTGNTIYF.

In its sample, this clone was seen once. CDR3 region: CASSQGPLTDRSEKLFF. The CDR3 nucleotides are TGCGCCAGCAGCCAAGGGCCTCTTACGGACAGGTCGGAAAAACTGTTTTTT. The chain joins TRBV4-1 to TRBJ1-4, with 7 bases lining up with TRBD1. The CDR3 runs 17 residues. Germline V gives CDR1 MGHRA, CDR2 YSYEKL. Trimming removed 1 base from V and 8 bases from J; junction bases left unmatched: 13.

The chain joins TRBV11-2 to TRBJ1-2; 8 nucleotides line up with TRBD1. The V and J ends lost 5 bases and 5 bases, in that order; junction bases with no gene match: 13. In germline, CDR1 is SGHAT, CDR2 FQNNGV. This CDR3 is built from 16 residues. The CDR3 bases are TGTGCCAGCAGCCGACAGGGGCCCCAGGTTCAGTATGGCTACACCTTC. Its translation is CASSRQGPQVQYGYTF. Filled out from reference TRBV11-2 and TRBJ1-2, the complete variable domain reads EAGVAQSPRYKIIEKRQSVAFWCNPISGHATLYWYQQILGQGPKLLIQFQNNGVVDDSQLPKDRFSAERLKGVDSTLKIQPAKLEDSAVYLCASSRQGPQVQYGYTFGSGTRLTVV.

This clone was observed once. The chain couples TRBV12-3 or TRBV12-4 to TRBJ1-2; D gene ambiguous. The CDR3 is 13 amino acids. Deletions cut 1 base from V and 4 bases from J, with 7 bases between. DNA for the CDR3: TGTGCCAGCAGTTTAGGCGGCTTCTATGGCTACACCTTC. It translates to CASSLGGFYGYTF.

This rearrangement joins TRBV5-1 to TRBJ2-7, with D possibly TRBD2 on 7 matching bases. Germline V lookup: CDR1 SGHRS, CDR2 YFSETQ. The CDR3 has 16 residues. Trimming stripped 0 bases from V and 1 base from J, with 14 bases between. The CDR3 DNA reads TGCGCCAGCAGCTTGGGGGGCGGGGGCCTGTCCTACGAGCAGTACTTC. It yields the protein CASSLGGGGLSYEQYF.

This clone came up once. J is TRBJ2-3 and V is TRBV5-1, with 10 bases lining up with TRBD2. CDR3 length: 15 residues. Germline trimming cut 5 bases from V and 2 bases from J; bases unmatched to any gene: 5. In germline, CDR1 is SGHRS, CDR2 YFSETQ. The CDR3 reads CASRPTSGATDTQYF. The CDR3 DNA reads TGCGCCAGCAGACCTACTAGCGGGGCCACAGATACGCAGTATTTT.

The chain recombines TRBV6-1 with TRBJ2-3; 9 nucleotides align to TRBD2. V lost 3 bases and J lost 6; bases outside the gene matches: 7. From germline, CDR1 is MNHNS and CDR2 SASEGT. CDR3 size: 15 residues. The CDR3: CASSDTRLAGDTQYF. The CDR3 DNA sequence: TGTGCCAGCAGTGATACTCGTCTAGCGGGGGATACGCAGTATTTT.